The clone carrying this T cell receptor beta chain is a singleton in its sample. This sample stems from a study of blood T cell repertoires in COVID-19. Study overall: Italy, Spain and the United States were the sources of the convalescent and acute COVID-19 samples. PBMCs, B-cell-depleted T cells, or T cells were the source of the cDNA or gDNA that made up the material.

The protocol was immunoSEQ multiplex PCR, while the TCRdb copy is restricted to in-frame clones and leaves out a portion. The repertoire consists of about 200,000 clones, with 70% to 90% occurring once and the leading ten covering 0.9% to 0.95%. The germline V gene has CDR1 LGHNA and CDR2 YNFKEQ. This CDR3 has 13 residues. Trimming pared 1 base from V and 5 bases from J, leaving 8 bases between. This receptor was obtained from a man aged 55 to 69 with COVID-19, enrolled during active disease. The source material was peripheral blood. V usage is TRBV4-2 and J usage is TRBJ1-2; D is possibly TRBD1 (5 bases). The CDR3 bases are TGTGCCAGCAGCCAAGTGGGGGGGTATGGCTACACCTTC. Translating it yields CASSQVGGYGYTF.